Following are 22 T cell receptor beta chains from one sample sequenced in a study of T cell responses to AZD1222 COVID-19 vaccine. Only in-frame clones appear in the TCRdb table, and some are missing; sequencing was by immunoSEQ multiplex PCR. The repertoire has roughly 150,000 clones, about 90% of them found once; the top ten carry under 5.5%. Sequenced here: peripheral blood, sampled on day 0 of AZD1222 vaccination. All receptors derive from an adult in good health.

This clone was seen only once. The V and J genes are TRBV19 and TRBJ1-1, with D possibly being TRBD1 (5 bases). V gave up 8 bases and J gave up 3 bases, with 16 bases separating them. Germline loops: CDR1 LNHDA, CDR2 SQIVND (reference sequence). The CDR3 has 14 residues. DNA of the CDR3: TGTGCCAGTCGGGCCTCGGGGGTGGACACTGAAGCTTTCTTT. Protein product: CASRASGVDTEAFF.

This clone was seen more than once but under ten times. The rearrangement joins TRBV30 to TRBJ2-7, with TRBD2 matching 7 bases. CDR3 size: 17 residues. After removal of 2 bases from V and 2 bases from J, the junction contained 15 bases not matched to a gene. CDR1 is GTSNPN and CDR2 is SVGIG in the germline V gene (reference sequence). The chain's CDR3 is CAWSPPPRLALTYEQYF. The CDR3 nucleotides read TGTGCCTGGAGTCCTCCGCCTCGACTAGCCCTCACCTACGAGCAGTACTTC. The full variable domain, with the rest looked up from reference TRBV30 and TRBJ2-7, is SQTIHQWPATLVQPVGSPLSLECTVEGTSNPNLYWYRQAAGRGLQLLFYSVGIGQISSEVPQNLSASRPQDRQFILSSKKLLLSDSGFYLCAWSPPPRLALTYEQYFGPGTRLTVT.

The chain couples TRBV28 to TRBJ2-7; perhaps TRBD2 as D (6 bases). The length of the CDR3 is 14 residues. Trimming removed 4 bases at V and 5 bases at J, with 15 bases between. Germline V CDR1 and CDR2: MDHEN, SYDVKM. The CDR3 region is CASSSFGEVDEQYF. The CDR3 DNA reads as TGTGCCAGCAGTTCCTTCGGGGAGGTCGACGAGCAGTACTTC. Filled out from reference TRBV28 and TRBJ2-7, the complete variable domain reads DVKVTQSSRYLVKRTGEKVFLECVQDMDHENMFWYRQDPGLGLRLIYFSYDVKMKEKGDIPEGYSVSREKKERFSLILESASTNQTSMYLCASSSFGEVDEQYFGPGTRLTVT.

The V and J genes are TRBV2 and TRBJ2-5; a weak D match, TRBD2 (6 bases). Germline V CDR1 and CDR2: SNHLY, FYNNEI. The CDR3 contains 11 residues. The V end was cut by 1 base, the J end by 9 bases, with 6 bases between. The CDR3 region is CASSEGEAQYF. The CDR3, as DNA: TGTGCCAGCAGTGAAGGGGAGGCCCAGTACTTC.

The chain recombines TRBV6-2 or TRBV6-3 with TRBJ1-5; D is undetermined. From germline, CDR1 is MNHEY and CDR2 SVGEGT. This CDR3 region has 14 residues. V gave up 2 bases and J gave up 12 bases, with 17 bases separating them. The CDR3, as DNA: TGTGCCAGCAGTTACACCGGCGACCTTTTTCTCCAGCATTTT. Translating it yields CASSYTGDLFLQHF.

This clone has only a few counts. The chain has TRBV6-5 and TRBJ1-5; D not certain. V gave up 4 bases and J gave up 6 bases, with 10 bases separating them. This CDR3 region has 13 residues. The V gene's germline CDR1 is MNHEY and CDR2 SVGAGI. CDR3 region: CASSFKGTQPQHF. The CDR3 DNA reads TGTGCCAGCAGTTTCAAGGGAACTCAGCCCCAGCATTTT.

The DNA of the CDR3 is TGTGCCAGCAGTGAATCGCGACTAGCGGGAGGAGATACGCAGTATTTT. The encoded protein is CASSESRLAGGDTQYF. The chain combines TRBV25-1 with TRBJ2-3; 13 nucleotides align to TRBD2. The CDR3 is made up of 16 amino acids. V shed 1 base, J shed 5 bases, and the junction held 3 bases outside the gene matches. From germline, CDR1 is MGHDK and CDR2 SYGVNS.

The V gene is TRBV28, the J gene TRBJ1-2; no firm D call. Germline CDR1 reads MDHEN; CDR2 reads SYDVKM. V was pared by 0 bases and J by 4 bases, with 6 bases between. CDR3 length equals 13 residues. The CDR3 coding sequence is TGTGCCAGCAGTTTATGGGGTACCTATGGCTACACCTTC. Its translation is CASSLWGTYGYTF.

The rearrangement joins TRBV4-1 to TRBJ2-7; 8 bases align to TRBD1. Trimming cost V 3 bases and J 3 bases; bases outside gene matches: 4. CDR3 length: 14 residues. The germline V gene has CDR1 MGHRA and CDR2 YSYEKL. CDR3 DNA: TGCGCCAGCAGCCAGGGACAGGTGGGCTACGAGCAGTACTTC. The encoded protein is CASSQGQVGYEQYF.

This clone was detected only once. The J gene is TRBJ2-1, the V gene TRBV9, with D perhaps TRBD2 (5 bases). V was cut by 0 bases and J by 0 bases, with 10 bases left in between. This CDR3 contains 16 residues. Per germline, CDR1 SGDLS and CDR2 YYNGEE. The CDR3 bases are TGTGCCAGCAGCGTAGCGGAGCGGAGCTCCTACAATGAGCAGTTCTTC. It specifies CASSVAERSSYNEQFF.

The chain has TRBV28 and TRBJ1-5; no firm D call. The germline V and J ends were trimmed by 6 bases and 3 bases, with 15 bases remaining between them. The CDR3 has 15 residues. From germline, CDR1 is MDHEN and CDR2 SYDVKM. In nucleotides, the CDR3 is TGTGCCAGCAGCACCGGGCGGAACCTCAATCAGCCCCAGCATTTT. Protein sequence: CASSTGRNLNQPQHF.

The CDR3 region is CASSEALTRDTQYF. In DNA, the CDR3 is TGTGCCAGCAGTGAAGCGCTGACCAGAGATACGCAGTATTTT. The chain joins TRBV6-1 to TRBJ2-3; D unclear. The CDR3 is 14 amino acids. V lost 0 bases to trimming and J lost 5 bases, with 9 bases between them. CDR1 and CDR2 (germline): MNHNS, SASEGT.

Here the CDR3 reads CASSQDPGWPEAFF. CDR3 sequence (DNA): TGCGCCAGCAGCCAAGATCCGGGGTGGCCTGAAGCTTTCTTT. V gene TRBV4-1 combines with J gene TRBJ1-1; D remains unclear. The CDR3 covers 14 residues. The germline CDR1 and CDR2 sequences are MGHRA and YSYEKL. V was shortened by 0 bases and J by 6 bases, with 11 bases between the two germline ends.

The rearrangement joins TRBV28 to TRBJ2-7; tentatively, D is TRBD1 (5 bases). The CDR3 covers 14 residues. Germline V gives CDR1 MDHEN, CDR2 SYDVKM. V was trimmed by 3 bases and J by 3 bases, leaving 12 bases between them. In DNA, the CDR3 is TGTGCCAGCAGTTTTCTCCTAAGGGGCTACGAGCAGTACTTC. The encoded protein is CASSFLLRGYEQYF.

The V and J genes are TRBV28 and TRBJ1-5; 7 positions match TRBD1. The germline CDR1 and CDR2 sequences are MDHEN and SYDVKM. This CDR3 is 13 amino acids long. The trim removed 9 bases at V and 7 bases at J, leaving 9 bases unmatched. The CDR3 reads CASGQVELQPQHF. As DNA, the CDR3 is TGTGCCAGTGGACAGGTGGAATTACAGCCCCAGCATTTT.

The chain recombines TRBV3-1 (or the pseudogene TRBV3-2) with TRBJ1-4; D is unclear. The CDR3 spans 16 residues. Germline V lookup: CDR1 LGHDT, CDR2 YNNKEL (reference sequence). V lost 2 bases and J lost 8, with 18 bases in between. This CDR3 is CASSQRPQRAKEKLFF. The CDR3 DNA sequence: TGTGCCAGCAGCCAACGACCCCAACGGGCCAAGGAAAAACTGTTTTTT.

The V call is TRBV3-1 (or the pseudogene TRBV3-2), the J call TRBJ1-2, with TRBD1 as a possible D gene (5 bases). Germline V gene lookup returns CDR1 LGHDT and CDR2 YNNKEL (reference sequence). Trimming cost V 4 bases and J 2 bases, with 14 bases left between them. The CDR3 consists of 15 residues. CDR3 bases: TGTGCCAGCAGCCCATTCCCCCCAGGGAACTATGGCTACACCTTC. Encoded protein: CASSPFPPGNYGYTF.

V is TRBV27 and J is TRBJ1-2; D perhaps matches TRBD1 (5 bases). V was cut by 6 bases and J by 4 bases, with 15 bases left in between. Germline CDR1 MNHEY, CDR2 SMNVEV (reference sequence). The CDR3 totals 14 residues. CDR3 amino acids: CASSLGGALYGYTF. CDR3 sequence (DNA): TGTGCCAGCAGCCTTGGAGGGGCTCTCTATGGCTACACCTTC.

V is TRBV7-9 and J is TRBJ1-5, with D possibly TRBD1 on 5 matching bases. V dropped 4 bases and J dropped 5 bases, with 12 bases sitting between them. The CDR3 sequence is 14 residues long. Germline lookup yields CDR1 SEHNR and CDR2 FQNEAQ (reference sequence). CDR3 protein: CASSSDILYQPQHF. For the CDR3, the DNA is TGTGCCAGCAGCTCGGACATTCTCTATCAGCCCCAGCATTTT. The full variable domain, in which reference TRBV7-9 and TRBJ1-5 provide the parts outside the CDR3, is DTGVSQNPRHKITKRGQNVTFRCDPISEHNRLYWYRQTLGQGPEFLTYFQNEAQLEKSRLLSDRFSAERPKGSFSTLEIQRTEQGDSAMYLCASSSDILYQPQHFGDGTRLSIL.

The DNA for the CDR3 is TGCGCCAGCAGCCATAAACCACAGGGGGATGAGCAGTTCTTC. Translation: CASSHKPQGDEQFF. This chain links TRBV5-1 with TRBJ2-1, with 8 bases fitting TRBD1. The CDR3 has 14 amino acids. Per germline, CDR1 SGHRS and CDR2 YFSETQ. The V gene end was trimmed by 4 bases and the J gene end by 8 bases; junction bases not matched to a gene: 8.

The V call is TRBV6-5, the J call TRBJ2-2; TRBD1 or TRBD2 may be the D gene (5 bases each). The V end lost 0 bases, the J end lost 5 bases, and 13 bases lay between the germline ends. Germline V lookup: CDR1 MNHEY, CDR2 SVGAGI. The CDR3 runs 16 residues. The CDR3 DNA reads TGTGCCAGCAGTTACTCGACCGGGACGTGGACCGGGGAGCTGTTTTTT. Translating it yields CASSYSTGTWTGELFF.

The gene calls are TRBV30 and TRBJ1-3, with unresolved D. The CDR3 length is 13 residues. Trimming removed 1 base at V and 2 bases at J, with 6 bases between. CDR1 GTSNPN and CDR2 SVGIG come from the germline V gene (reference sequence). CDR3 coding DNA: TGTGCCTGGAGTGAGGCAGCTGGAAACACCATATATTTT. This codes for CAWSEAAGNTIYF.